These T cell receptor beta chains were read from a single sample in a study of shared clonotypes between healthy human individuals. Repertoires were generated with immunoSEQ multiplex PCR, while TCRdb's copy carries only in-frame clones and drops some. The data show more than 2 million clones, 90% to 95% seen once. Sequenced material: naive CD4+ T cells sorted from blood. The receptors stem from a man aged 18-30 years in good health. Both conserved end residues are part of each CDR3. Each record gives: V gene, J gene, D gene, CDR3 DNA, CDR3 protein. D genes are given only for firm matches.

>TRBV7-9|TRBJ2-1|NA
TGTGCCAGCGCTTTTAAGGACCTGGGGAACAATGAGCAGTTCTTC
CASAFKDLGNNEQFF
>TRBV27|TRBJ2-7|TRBD2
TGTGCCAGCAGTGGCGGGGGGTACGAGCAGTACTTC
CASSGGGYEQYF
>TRBV5-1|TRBJ2-3|NA
TGCGCCAGCAGCTTAAGAACCCGGGATACGCAGTATTTT
CASSLRTRDTQYF
>TRBV6-6|TRBJ2-1|TRBD2
TGTGCCAGCAGTTACTCGACTAGCGGGGTCAATGAGCAGTTCTTC
CASSYSTSGVNEQFF
>TRBV7-2|TRBJ2-5|NA
TGTGCCAGCAGCCGGGACTGGGGGACCCAGTACTTC
CASSRDWGTQYF
>TRBV5-7|TRBJ1-4|NA
TGTGCCAGCAGCCCTTTACCCCCGGGACGTAGTAATGAAAAACTGTTTTTT
CASSPLPPGRSNEKLFF
>TRBV18|TRBJ1-1|NA
TGTGCCAGCTCACCAAACAGGTTTGAAGCTTTCTTT
CASSPNRFEAFF
>TRBV30|TRBJ2-1|NA
TGTGCCTGGAGTGTATCTGGCGGAGCCTCTACGTGGTTGTTCTTC
CAWSVSGGASTWLFF
>TRBV7-9|TRBJ2-2|TRBD2
TGTGCCAGCTTCCTCGGGACTAGCGGCACCGGGGAGCTGTTTTTT
CASFLGTSGTGELFF
>TRBV7-9|TRBJ1-2|NA
TGTGCCAGCAGCTTAGTGGATGTGGGTGGCTACACCTTC
CASSLVDVGGYTF
>TRBV5-4|TRBJ2-4|NA
TGTGCCAGCAGCTTGGATATGGATAGTAGAAACATTCAGTACTTC
CASSLDMDSRNIQYF
>TRBV30|TRBJ1-5|NA
TGTGCCTGGAGTGTAACCCGAACGGGGAATAGCAATCAGCCCCAGCATTTT
CAWSVTRTGNSNQPQHF